One and the same sample provided the 3 T cell receptor beta chains below, sequenced in a study of blood T cell repertoires in COVID-19. Some clones are missing from TCRdb's copy, which holds only in-frame ones; the method was immunoSEQ multiplex PCR. Here the sample spans some 230,000 clones, roughly 80% being singletons. Sequencing was done on a sample of peripheral blood. All receptors come from a woman of 80 years or more with COVID-19, enrolled during active disease.

The chain is built from TRBV4-1 and TRBJ2-2; TRBD2 might be the D (6 bases). V lost 3 bases to trimming and J lost 1 base, with 21 bases between them. The germline gives CDR1 MGHRA, CDR2 YSYEKL. The CDR3 is 19 amino acids. The CDR3 loop reads CASSHNSGRSGLNTGELFF. The CDR3 DNA reads as TGCGCCAGCAGCCACAACAGTGGACGGTCGGGACTGAACACCGGGGAGCTGTTTTTT.

The chain carries TRBV7-3 and TRBJ2-1, with 16 bases lining up with TRBD2. The CDR3 is 17 amino acids. The V and J ends lost 5 bases and 5 bases, in that order; junction bases with no gene match: 6. Germline V gene data show CDR1 as SGHTA and CDR2 as FQGTGA. The chain's CDR3 is CASSPGTSGGANNEQFF. CDR3 nucleotides: TGTGCCAGCAGCCCCGGGACTAGCGGGGGGGCAAACAATGAGCAGTTCTTC.

V and J are TRBV9 and TRBJ1-2; D uncertain. Germline loops: CDR1 SGDLS, CDR2 YYNGEE. This CDR3 is 13 amino acids long. The V end lost 1 base, the J end lost 0 bases, and 4 bases lay between the germline ends. DNA for the CDR3: TGTGCCAGCAGCGTACTCCCTAACTATGGCTACACCTTC. Protein product: CASSVLPNYGYTF.